These T cell receptor beta chains were read from a single sample in a study of T cells of healthy individuals. TCRdb re-called the 5' RACE reads with MiXCR, one entry per CDR3 protein. The sample includes more than 85,000 distinct CDR3 sequences, approximately 18% of them seen just once. The receptors derive from a human donor in good health. The conserved cysteine and the conserved F or W are not part of the CDR3 here.

v_call	j_call	cdr3_aa
TRBV7-9	TRBJ1-1	ASRPQGASTEAF
TRBV2	TRBJ2-7	ASIWVAGSGEQY
TRBV6-5	TRBJ2-1	ASRTQGRDEQF
TRBV11-2	TRBJ2-4	ASSPGIAKNIQY
TRBV7-9	TRBJ2-1	ASSIRVGSYNEQF
TRBV18	TRBJ2-6	ASSPFGGSERTGANVLT
TRBV9	TRBJ1-2	ASSTYGTPISRYGYT
TRBV5-6	TRBJ1-1	ASSLGQTGAF
TRBV7-8	TRBJ2-2	ASSLDREGDTGELF
TRBV7-2	TRBJ2-1	ASSLSTGMQF
TRBV6-5	TRBJ2-5	ASSYRGGAETQY
TRBV3-1	TRBJ2-3	ASSQDPAGANTDTQY
TRBV28	TRBJ2-3	ASGVADTQY
TRBV20-1	TRBJ2-1	SAGPGTGSEQF
TRBV3-1	TRBJ1-4	ASSQELGGHREKLF
TRBV28	TRBJ1-6	ASSTEFGSPLH
TRBV11-1	TRBJ1-6	ASSFGQVDSPLH
TRBV4-3	TRBJ1-1	ASATKMNTEAF
TRBV24-1	TRBJ1-5	ATSDRGHYSNQPQH
TRBV5-1	TRBJ1-5	ASSLTYNQPQH
TRBV6-2/TRBV6-3	TRBJ1-1	SSREAYTEAF
TRBV6-2/TRBV6-3	TRBJ2-1	ASSLAGVGDEQF
TRBV7-2	TRBJ1-6	ASSYRTALH
TRBV5-1	TRBJ1-6	ASSLTGDGNSPLH
TRBV29-1	TRBJ2-1	SAHVGEEQF
TRBV28	TRBJ1-5	ASSSLIGVGSNQPQH
TRBV20-1	TRBJ2-1	SARDRFEQF
TRBV29-1	TRBJ2-3	SVGGDTQY
TRBV13	TRBJ2-2	ASSFAASGVHGELF
TRBV28	TRBJ2-1	ASGTWTSGYNEQF
TRBV6-5	TRBJ2-3	ASSSYGADTQY
TRBV28	TRBJ2-5	ASSLLEPPPRETQY
TRBV20-1	TRBJ2-4	SAEEGGEENIQY
TRBV24-1	TRBJ2-2	ATSDNSGSHTGELF
TRBV12-3/TRBV12-4	TRBJ2-7	ASSFGESYEQY
TRBV29-1	TRBJ1-1	SVETITRGTPEAF
TRBV24-1	TRBJ1-2	ATAGREQGLQTYGYT
TRBV20-1	TRBJ1-5	SASGSVSSNQPQH
TRBV6-2/TRBV6-3	TRBJ1-6	ASSTTWGLNSPLH
TRBV28	TRBJ2-7	ASSSTGIWGEQY
TRBV18	TRBJ2-7	ASSEDRAEQY
TRBV5-1	TRBJ2-1	ASSWGQSSYNEQF
TRBV12-3/TRBV12-4	TRBJ1-4	ASRDRGDGRKLF